Here is one TCR delta chain with its context. The antigen remains undetermined. RNA was extracted from the cells and then reverse transcribed. The CDR3 regions were amplified by multiplex PCR from V-gene primers to a constant-region primer. TCRdb re-called clones from the multiplex PCR reads via CATT. Among approximately 25,000 delta-chain clones, about 29% were seen once, and the ten largest hold around 1.5%. These data are taken from a study of Vδ1+ human thymocytes. From germline, CDR1 is TSWWSYY and CDR2 QGS. V was clipped by 6 bases and J by 3 bases; unmatched bases: 20. CDR3 length: 19 amino acids. Study-wide results and caveats: Thymic TRG and TRD repertoires appeared highly polyclonal.

What was sequenced was Vdelta1+ gamma-delta thymocytes from the thymus. The subset was: FACS-sorted CD3+ TCRalphabeta- TCRVdelta1+ TCRVdelta2- thymocytes. V gene TRDV1 combines with J gene TRDJ1; the match to TRDD3 covers 9 bases. The clonotype originates from a boy in the first two years of life who had congenital heart surgery. The CDR3 nucleotides are TGTGCTCTTGGTGATCTGGAATACTGGGGGAATAAAGCGGCCGATAAACTCATCTTT. Its translation is CALGDLEYWGNKAADKLIF.